This T cell receptor (beta chain) was sequenced in a study of blood T cell repertoires in COVID-19 (dated by TCRdb to the early 2020s). For context, the study as a whole: The collaborator samples originated in the United States, Italy and Spain and spanned the acute and convalescent phases of COVID-19. Sample metadata almost always included a de-identified subject ID, COVID-19 status, age in years and sex. Subjects who had been exposed to COVID-19, were actively infected with it, or had recovered from it provided the deeply sampled blood TCRbeta repertoires that made up the dataset. Where available, HLA class I and class II types were taken from metadata supplied by the sample provider and were not determined by assay-based typing. The material from the prospective study consisted of cDNA or gDNA derived from T cells, B-cell-depleted T cells, or PBMCs. The samples were drawn from two sources: the first 160 participants of the ongoing ImmuneRACE study, and 1,200 or so subjects contributed by 6 global collaborators. A freely available public database, intended as a resource for researchers studying the immune response to SARS-CoV-2, is where the repertoires were released. Beyond this particular receptor, the publication reports: Clinical and demographic metadata were provided uncurated, with the amount varying by source and participant.

Remarks on this clone: Its antigen remains undetermined. Base qualities are not recorded, but no much larger clone differs from it by a single base.

The CDR3, from cysteine to phenylalanine, totals 14 residues. The sequence is cut down to CDR3 DNA, 42 bases in frame from base 1. Via the germline V gene, CDR1 is SGHDT and CDR2 YYEEEE. V loses 1 base of germline sequence and J loses 3 bases, and the interval between the two ends is 10 bases. The collaborating institutions used their own protocols to collect whole blood in K2EDTA tubes. For TCRbeta analysis, collaborators shipped samples in one of three forms: frozen whole blood, isolated PBMCs, or DNA extracted from either of those sample types. TCRbeta CDR3 regions were amplified from genomic DNA by means of the immunoSEQ Assay, a bias-controlled multiplex PCR. In the source study's methods: Within the assay, amplification of reference gene primers was used to estimate how many nucleated cells each sample contained. To quantify the absolute abundance of each unique TCRbeta CDR3 rearrangement, sequence reads were collapsed and filtered. Productive Simpson clonality was computed per sample as the square root of Simpson's diversity index over productive rearrangements. TCRdb took over this immuneACCESS table, retaining in-frame rearrangements with V and J assigned. Such tables are incomplete; in checked studies, under half of the missing clones stem from an unresolved V gene, and the remainder is unexplained. The V and J calls and the clone size are those of that table, but D and trimming were determined from the DNA. Present in this sample are about 200,000 clones, approximately 80% of which were seen just once. The top ten constitute 6.9% of the sample.

The sequence was collected from a human donor with acute or convalescent COVID-19. The donor label of this sample is uncertain. The chain links TRBV5-6 with TRBJ2-5; no D gene can be assigned with confidence. Specimen: peripheral blood. CDR3 loop: CASSLIWAKETQYF. The sequenced DNA is TGTGCCAGCAGCTTGATCTGGGCAAAAGAGACCCAGTACTTC.